This T cell receptor beta chain appears in the sequencing data of a study of cytomegalovirus exposure and HLA in healthy donors. PCR amplification relied on 60 Vbeta primers (plus 13 Jbeta primers). The data were produced by immunoSEQ multiplex PCR, yet TCRdb's version contains in-frame clones alone and is incomplete. This table has roughly 160,000 clones, about four fifths appearing once. Of note for this clone: Its cognate antigen is unknown.

Study observations and caveats: Analyses of presence/absence relied on an assumption of roughly uniform sequencing depth across donors.

Sequenced input: PBMCs. The receptor comes from a woman aged 25 to 39 in good health and CMV-seropositive.

The chain's CDR3 is CASSIDQSREGTGELFF. The CDR3 nucleotides read TGTGCCAGTAGTATAGATCAGTCCAGGGAAGGGACCGGGGAGCTGTTTTTT. J is TRBJ2-2 and V is TRBV19, with TRBD1 as a possible D gene (5 bases). Trimming shortened V by 0 bases and J by 5 bases, and 16 bases separated the two germline ends. Looked up from germline, CDR1 is LNHDA and CDR2 is SQIVND (reference sequence). This CDR3 contains 17 residues. Using reference TRBV19 and TRBJ2-2 for the parts outside the CDR3, the full variable domain is DGGITQSPKYLFRKEGQNVTLSCEQNLNHDAMYWYRQDPGQGLRLIYYSQIVNDFQKGDIAEGYSVSREKKESFPLTVTSAQKNPTAFYLCASSIDQSREGTGELFFGEGSRLTVL.